This is a list of T cell receptor beta chains from one sample in a study of cytomegalovirus exposure and HLA in healthy donors. Method: immunoSEQ multiplex PCR; TCRdb's copy keeps in-frame clones and lacks some. This table holds over 95,000 clones, roughly three quarters found once. Sequences were obtained from PBMCs. These TCRs come from a woman aged 40-49 years in good health and CMV-seropositive. The CDR3 runs from the conserved cysteine through the conserved F or W. A D gene is named only where the DNA matches it firmly. A row's size may be missing; if present it is once, few, many or a size class.

15	.	TRBV5-1	TRBJ1-3	.	CASSVPGPSGNTIYF	TGCGCCAGCAGCGTACCAGGCCCCTCTGGAAACACCATATATTTT
13	.	TRBV6-4	TRBJ1-1	.	CARPGEWNTEAFF	TGTGCCCGTCCAGGGGAATGGAACACTGAAGCTTTCTTT
15	.	TRBV5-5	TRBJ2-1	.	CASSLVLSAYNEQFF	TGTGCCAGCAGCTTGGTTCTCTCAGCCTACAATGAGCAGTTCTTC
15	TRBD1	TRBV18	TRBJ2-2	.	CASSPGQGAVGELFF	TGTGCCAGCTCACCTGGACAGGGGGCCGTGGGGGAGCTGTTTTTT
14	.	TRBV7-9	TRBJ2-5	.	CASSFARAQETQYF	TGTGCCAGCAGCTTTGCGAGGGCCCAAGAGACCCAGTACTTC
14	.	TRBV19	TRBJ2-2	once	CASARGANTGELFF	TGTGCCAGCGCCAGGGGGGCGAACACCGGGGAGCTGTTTTTT
13	.	TRBV27	TRBJ1-2	.	CASSLIRGGGYTF	TGTGCCAGCAGTTTGATCAGGGGCGGTGGCTACACCTTC
16	TRBD2	TRBV30	TRBJ2-7	.	CAWSVRTSGGADEQYF	TGTGCCTGGAGTGTACGAACTAGCGGGGGGGCCGACGAGCAGTACTTC
14	TRBD1	TRBV5-6	TRBJ1-3	.	CASTRDSSGNTIYF	TGTGCCAGTACCCGGGACAGCTCTGGAAACACCATATATTTT
13	.	TRBV30	TRBJ1-1	.	CAWTRTEGTEAFF	TGTGCCTGGACTCGGACGGAGGGCACTGAAGCTTTCTTT
18	TRBD2	TRBV4-1	TRBJ2-3	.	CASSPRVLNGGGEDTQYF	TGCGCCAGCAGCCCCCGGGTCTTGAACGGGGGGGGCGAAGATACGCAGTATTTT
13	.	TRBV12-5	TRBJ2-3	.	CASGLVGGDTQYF	TGTGCTAGTGGTTTGGTAGGAGGAGATACGCAGTATTTT
14	TRBD1	TRBV6-6	TRBJ1-5	.	CASTSDREYQPQHF	TGTGCCAGCACTTCGGACAGGGAGTATCAGCCCCAGCATTTT
15	TRBD2	TRBV7-2	TRBJ2-5	.	CASSLGLADRETQYF	TGTGCCAGCAGCTTAGGGCTAGCGGACCGTGAGACCCAGTACTTC
14	.	TRBV4-1	TRBJ2-2	.	CASSQGEDTGELFF	TGCGCCAGCAGCCAAGGCGAGGACACCGGGGAGCTGTTTTTT
12	.	TRBV7-6	TRBJ1-2	once	CASSSRNYGYTF	TGTGCCAGCAGCTCGAGAAACTATGGCTACACCTTC
17	TRBD2	TRBV5-1	TRBJ2-3	few	CASSLGASGGASDTQYF	TGCGCCAGCAGCTTGGGGGCTAGCGGGGGGGCCTCAGATACGCAGTATTTT
14	TRBD1	TRBV5-6	TRBJ1-2	.	CASSLQGFVYGYTF	TGTGCCAGCAGCTTACAGGGGTTTGTCTATGGCTACACCTTC
12	.	TRBV19	TRBJ1-1	.	CASKIEGQRAFF	TGTGCCAGTAAAATAGAAGGACAGCGAGCTTTCTTT
14	TRBD1	TRBV6-5	TRBJ2-1	.	CASSPGQGLNEQFF	TGTGCCAGCAGTCCGGGACAGGGGTTAAATGAGCAGTTCTTC
12	.	TRBV9	TRBJ2-3	.	CASSGTADTQYF	TGTGCCAGCAGCGGGACTGCAGATACGCAGTATTTT
15	TRBD1	TRBV25-1	TRBJ1-2	.	CASRDGQGVNYGYTF	TGTGCCAGCAGGGATGGACAGGGGGTTAACTATGGCTACACCTTC
14	.	TRBV27	TRBJ2-1	.	CASSFGQGIWEQFF	TGTGCCAGCAGTTTCGGCCAGGGAATTTGGGAGCAGTTCTTC
15	.	TRBV30	TRBJ2-7	.	CAWSVRATIPYEQYF	TGTGCCTGGAGTGTTAGAGCCACTATTCCCTACGAGCAGTACTTC
15	TRBD1	TRBV6-5	TRBJ1-5	.	CASSPRTGPNQPQHF	TGTGCCAGCAGTCCTAGGACAGGGCCGAATCAGCCCCAGCATTTT
13	.	TRBV27	TRBJ1-1	.	CASRPLAQREAFF	TGTGCCAGCCGACCGCTAGCACAGCGGGAAGCTTTCTTT
12	TRBD2	TRBV2	TRBJ2-1	once	CASTPGLGVKFF	TGTGCCAGCACACCGGGACTAGGTGTGAAGTTCTTC
12	.	TRBV18	TRBJ2-5	.	CASSPVQETQYF	TGTGCCAGCTCACCAGTACAAGAGACCCAGTACTTC
15	TRBD1	TRBV28	TRBJ1-2	.	CASSPGTGGNYGYTF	TGTGCCAGCAGCCCCGGGACAGGGGGGAACTATGGCTACACCTTC
13	TRBD1	TRBV30	TRBJ1-5	.	CAWSNRGDQPQHF	TGTGCCTGGAGTAACAGGGGGGATCAGCCCCAGCATTTT
13	TRBD1	TRBV7-7	TRBJ2-5	.	CASSQDREETQYF	TGTGCCAGCAGCCAGGACAGGGAGGAGACCCAGTACTTC
14	.	TRBV6-6	TRBJ2-7	.	CASNPSGSPEEQYF	TGTGCCAGCAACCCTTCGGGATCCCCCGAGGAGCAGTACTTC
15	.	TRBV5-1	TRBJ1-4	few	CASSPQGRVDEKLFF	TGCGCCAGCAGCCCCCAAGGCAGGGTTGATGAAAAACTGTTTTTT
14	.	TRBV2	TRBJ1-5	.	CASSEAHTVQPQHF	TGTGCCAGCAGTGAAGCGCACACAGTGCAGCCCCAGCATTTT
16	TRBD1	TRBV13	TRBJ1-2	few	CASSSDSGQGAYGYTF	TGTGCCAGCAGCTCGGACTCTGGACAGGGGGCTTATGGCTACACCTTC